This T cell receptor beta chain was identified in a study of T cells expressing NK-cell markers. The CDR3 consists of 16 residues. Germline V gene lookup returns CDR1 MNHNS and CDR2 SASEGT. Following a re-call of the 5' RACE reads, TCRdb has one entry per CDR3 protein and lacks DNA. Across 150,000 or so distinct CDR3 sequences, the top ten clones capture approximately 35% of the sample. This chain uses TRBV6-1 with TRBJ1-1; TCRdb outputs TRBD1, but without DNA this stays unchecked. The sequencing sample was made of blood T cells: a sorted CD56 or NKG2C T cell subset, CD4+ or CD8+ T cells, or bulk PBMC T cells (not recorded which). This TCR came from a woman between 50 and 59 years old in good health. The CDR3 spells CASSDPDTHRYTEAFF.